This is a list of T cell receptor beta chains from one sample in a study of T cell clonotyping in hematopoietic cell transplantation. Sequencing was performed with immunoSEQ multiplex PCR; in TCRdb, only in-frame clones are kept and a portion is missing. This sample yields roughly 10,000 clones, of which 75% to 90% are seen a single time; 38% belongs to the top ten. The input for sequencing was PBMCs, taken 180 days after allogeneic stem cell transplant. These receptors all come from a male patient in his sixties who had an allogeneic stem cell transplant from an unrelated donor, so the T cells may come from the graft donor. Some clones in this sample may be carry-over from other donors' samples. Both conserved end residues are part of each CDR3. The D gene is left open where the match is weak. A clone size is listed for some rows: how often the clone was seen (once, few, many), or a class if it is expanded.

CDR3nt	CDR3aa	abundance	v_gene	j_gene	d_gene
TGCGCCAGCAGCCCCAGTCAGGGTACCTACGAGCAGTACTTC	CASSPSQGTYEQYF	.	TRBV4-3	TRBJ2-7	.
TGTGCCAGTAGTATAGGTCTTTCCACTGAAGCTTTCTTT	CASSIGLSTEAFF	once	TRBV19	TRBJ1-1	.
TGCGCCAGCAGCCCCTCCCCCGGGGGAAGCAATGAGCAGTTCTTC	CASSPSPGGSNEQFF	.	TRBV4-3	TRBJ2-1	.
TGTGCCAGCAGCCCGGGACGGAAGAACACTGAAGCTTTCTTT	CASSPGRKNTEAFF	.	TRBV13	TRBJ1-1	.
TGTGCCAGCAGTTACTACCGCGACAGGGTAGATCAGCCCCAGCATTTT	CASSYYRDRVDQPQHF	once	TRBV6-5	TRBJ1-5	TRBD1
TGTGCCAGCAGCTTCGAACAGGGGGCCGAGCAGTACTTC	CASSFEQGAEQYF	.	TRBV7-3	TRBJ2-7	TRBD1
TGTGCCAGCAGTGGACAACCCCAAGAGACCCAGTACTTC	CASSGQPQETQYF	.	TRBV7-2	TRBJ2-5	.
TGTGCCAGCAGAAGGGACAGAATCGATGGCTACACCTTC	CASRRDRIDGYTF	.	TRBV2	TRBJ1-2	TRBD1
TGTGCCAGCAGCCCTAGGGGACACACTGAAGCTTTCTTT	CASSPRGHTEAFF	.	TRBV25-1	TRBJ1-1	.
TGTGCCAGCAGCCTACAGGGGGCGCTTGACACTGAAGCTTTCTTT	CASSLQGALDTEAFF	.	TRBV7-2	TRBJ1-1	TRBD1
TGTGCCAGCAGCGAGGGGGGGACGTCGGTTGAAAAACTGTTTTTT	CASSEGGTSVEKLFF	.	TRBV9	TRBJ1-4	.
TGTGCCAGCGGCGACTATGCAACTAATGAAAAACTGTTTTTT	CASGDYATNEKLFF	.	TRBV5-6	TRBJ1-4	.
TGCACCAGCAGCCATTCTATTCGTCGGGCGTCGGGAGACCAGCCCCAGCATTTT	CTSSHSIRRASGDQPQHF	.	TRBV1	TRBJ1-5	.
TGTGCCAGCAGCTTCTCGACACCATCCTACGAGCAGTACTTC	CASSFSTPSYEQYF	once	TRBV7-8	TRBJ2-7	.
TGCAGTGCGGGGGTCGGAAACACCATATATTTT	CSAGVGNTIYF	.	TRBV20-1	TRBJ1-3	.
TGTGCCAGCAGAGATCCCGGGACAGGCCTAGATACGCAGTATTTT	CASRDPGTGLDTQYF	.	TRBV6-1	TRBJ2-3	TRBD1
TGTGCCAGCAGCGCCAGACAGGGCGTGCAGCCCCAGCATTTT	CASSARQGVQPQHF	.	TRBV7-2	TRBJ1-5	TRBD1
TGTGCCAGCAGTGCCGTTAGCGGGGCCTACGAGCAGTACTTC	CASSAVSGAYEQYF	.	TRBV6-1	TRBJ2-7	TRBD2
TGCACCAGCAGCCAAGGGGGGGGGCAGGGTAGAGCTCGGGACACCGGGGAGCTGTTTTTT	CTSSQGGGQGRARDTGELFF	.	TRBV1	TRBJ2-2	.
TGTGCCAGCAGCCCAGGGTCAGACTATGGCTACACCTTC	CASSPGSDYGYTF	.	TRBV6-5	TRBJ1-2	.
TGTGCCAGTAGCCCCCTCGGGGGGGGGCAGAGCAATCAGCCCCAGCATTTT	CASSPLGGGQSNQPQHF	.	TRBV19	TRBJ1-5	.
.	CSVRQRKTLETPYILATGNTIYF	.	TRBV29-1	TRBJ1-3	.
TGTGCCACCCTAGGGAGTGAGCAGTTCTTC	CATLGSEQFF	.	TRBV10-3	TRBJ2-1	.
TGCGCCAGCAGCTGGGACAAGTCCTACGAGCAGTACTTC	CASSWDKSYEQYF	few	TRBV5-1	TRBJ2-7	.
TGCGCCAGCAGCGTGACGACAGCCTATGGCTACACCTTC	CASSVTTAYGYTF	.	TRBV5-1	TRBJ1-2	.
TGCGCCAGCAGTCAATCGATAGGGGGCGCCCCCGGGGAGCGAGAAAAACTGTTTTTT	CASSQSIGGAPGEREKLFF	.	TRBV23-1	TRBJ1-4	TRBD1
TGCGCCAGCAGTGACCCCGCGGGGGCAAAACTGTTTTTT	CASSDPAGAKLFF	.	TRBV10-2	TRBJ1-4	.
TGTGCCAGCAGCTTTGGGACAACCTACGAGCAGTACTTC	CASSFGTTYEQYF	.	TRBV11-3	TRBJ2-7	.
TGCGCCAGCAGCCAAGCGGGGGATCAGCCCCAGCATTTT	CASSQAGDQPQHF	.	TRBV4-1	TRBJ1-5	.
TGTGCCAGCAGCTTAGGGTGGGCCGGGGGGGTCATGGAGACCCAGTACTTC	CASSLGWAGGVMETQYF	.	TRBV7-2	TRBJ2-5	TRBD2
TGTGCCAGCAGCCAAAACAGGGTGGAGAACACTGAAGCTTTCTTT	CASSQNRVENTEAFF	.	TRBV7-8	TRBJ1-1	.
TGTGCCAGCAGCTTGACGGAAGGGGACCCCTACGAGCAGTACTTC	CASSLTEGDPYEQYF	.	TRBV7-6	TRBJ2-7	.
TGTGCCAGCTCTGGCTCCGGGACCCACGAGCAGTACTTC	CASSGSGTHEQYF	.	TRBV18	TRBJ2-7	.
TGTGCCAGCAGCGGACAGGGAGGCACTGAAGCTTTCTTT	CASSGQGGTEAFF	.	TRBV7-2	TRBJ1-1	TRBD1
TGTGCCAGCAGGGGCGGAGGGGGTTATTCACCCCTCCACTTT	CASRGGGGYSPLHF	.	TRBV27	TRBJ1-6	.
TGTGCCAGTATGGGGTTTCCGGACACTGAAGCTTTCTTT	CASMGFPDTEAFF	.	TRBV19	TRBJ1-1	.